The rows below give T cell receptor beta chains drawn from one sample of a study of blood T cell repertoires in COVID-19. Clones were sequenced by immunoSEQ multiplex PCR, and TCRdb holds only the in-frame ones, with some missing. The table shows hundreds of thousands of clones, with about 82% occurring only once. The sequencing input was peripheral blood. These receptors all come from an elderly woman with COVID-19, enrolled during active disease. CDR3s include the opening cysteine and the closing phenylalanine or tryptophan. The D gene is left open where the match is weak. Rows may omit the clone size; those that give it use once, few, many or a size class.

J gene: TRBJ1-2
V gene: TRBV11-2
D gene: TRBD1
clone size: once
CDR3 DNA: TGTGCCAGCCGGAGGCCGGGACAGGGGGCGCATGGTGGCTACACCTTC
CDR3 protein: CASRRPGQGAHGGYTF

J gene: TRBJ2-2
V gene: TRBV6-5
D gene: NA
clone size: NA
CDR3 DNA: TGTGCCAGACGGGCGGGGAGGAACACCGGGGAGCTGTTTTTT
CDR3 protein: CARRAGRNTGELFF

J gene: TRBJ1-2
V gene: TRBV14
D gene: NA
clone size: once
CDR3 DNA: TGTGCCAGCAGCCTCGTAGTCCAGGCCTGGTACACCTTC
CDR3 protein: CASSLVVQAWYTF

J gene: TRBJ1-4
V gene: TRBV4-2
D gene: TRBD1
clone size: NA
CDR3 DNA: TGTGCCAGCAGCCAAGGCTCCGGGACAGGGATAAGAGGTGAAAAACTGTTTTTT
CDR3 protein: CASSQGSGTGIRGEKLFF

J gene: TRBJ2-1
V gene: TRBV7-3
D gene: TRBD2
clone size: NA
CDR3 DNA: TGTGCCAGCAGCTTAACTAGCGGGGGCCCTTATGAGCAGTTCTTC
CDR3 protein: CASSLTSGGPYEQFF

J gene: TRBJ2-5
V gene: TRBV2
D gene: NA
clone size: few
CDR3 DNA: TGTGCCAGCAGTCTAGAAGAGACCCAGTACTTC
CDR3 protein: CASSLEETQYF

J gene: TRBJ2-1
V gene: TRBV9
D gene: TRBD2
clone size: NA
CDR3 DNA: TGTGCCAGCAGCTCATCATGGGGACTAGCTACCAATGAGCAGTTCTTC
CDR3 protein: CASSSSWGLATNEQFF

J gene: TRBJ2-3
V gene: TRBV5-5
D gene: TRBD2
clone size: few
CDR3 DNA: TGTGCCAGCAGCAGAGGACTAGCGGGTAGCACAGATACGCAGTATTTT
CDR3 protein: CASSRGLAGSTDTQYF

J gene: TRBJ1-3
V gene: TRBV3-1/TRBV3-2
D gene: NA
clone size: NA
CDR3 DNA: TGTGCCAGCAGCCAAGGTGGCCCCAGCTCTGGAAACACCATATATTTT
CDR3 protein: CASSQGGPSSGNTIYF

J gene: TRBJ2-1
V gene: TRBV27
D gene: TRBD2
clone size: NA
CDR3 DNA: TGTGCCAGCATGGGACTAACCCGTTACAATGAGCAGTTCTTC
CDR3 protein: CASMGLTRYNEQFF

J gene: TRBJ2-5
V gene: TRBV2
D gene: TRBD2
clone size: NA
CDR3 DNA: TGTGCCAGCAGCGGACTAGGAGAGACCCAGTACTTC
CDR3 protein: CASSGLGETQYF